This T cell receptor beta chain was captured by sequencing in a study of T cells in Graves' hyperthyroidism and ophthalmopathy. Researchers amplified the TCR beta CDR3 regions from RNA transcripts. The HTBI primer set served for first-round RT-PCR of the TCR CDR3. TCRdb re-called the multiplex PCR reads with MiXCR, one entry per CDR3 protein. Here the sample spans 300,000 to 450,000 distinct CDR3 sequences, 13% being singletons. The sample consisted of blood. The sequence came from a man aged 25 to 40 with Graves' hyperthyroidism that later progressed to Graves' ophthalmopathy.

For the CDR3, the DNA is TGCGCCAGCAGCTTGGGTTTATTCGACACTGAAGCTTTCTTT. The encoded protein is CASSLGLFDTEAFF. The genes are TRBV5-1 and TRBJ1-1, with unresolved D. Germline V gene data show CDR1 as SGHRS and CDR2 as YFSETQ. The germline V and J ends were trimmed by 0 bases and 3 bases, with 9 bases remaining between them. CDR3 length: 14 residues.